This T cell receptor (beta chain) was captured in a study of PD-1 blockade in classical Hodgkin lymphoma. Whole-study context: Intravenous nivolumab at 3 mg/kg was given to patients every 2 weeks.

V lost 7 bases to trimming and J lost 0 bases, with 19 bases between them. The germline V gene has CDR1 LNHDA and CDR2 SQIVND (reference sequence). CDR3 length equals 16 residues. Sequencing used immunoSEQ multiplex PCR; TCRdb keeps in-frame clones, though not all of them. The profile shows 15,000 to 20,000 clones, approximately 87% of them singletons. This clone was detected only once. What it binds is not known. The study's findings and limits: Baseline diversity in complete responders resembled that of newly diagnosed patients.

Time point reported: cycle 4 day 1 (C4D1), after less than 7 weeks of nivolumab. Each patient experienced a relapse that followed autologous stem cell transplantation, and brentuximab vedotin exposure varied. Thawed PBMCs were the source of CD4+ T cells, purified by magnetic negative selection. The clonotype originates from a human donor with classical Hodgkin lymphoma. The rearrangement joins TRBV19 to TRBJ2-7; D is possibly TRBD2 (6 bases). The material sequenced was CD4+ T cells from blood, taken before the fourth cycle of nivolumab. CDR3 sequence reads: CASTHGSIQASYEQYF. CDR3 nucleotides: TGTGCCAGTACCCACGGGAGTATTCAAGCCTCCTACGAGCAGTACTTC.